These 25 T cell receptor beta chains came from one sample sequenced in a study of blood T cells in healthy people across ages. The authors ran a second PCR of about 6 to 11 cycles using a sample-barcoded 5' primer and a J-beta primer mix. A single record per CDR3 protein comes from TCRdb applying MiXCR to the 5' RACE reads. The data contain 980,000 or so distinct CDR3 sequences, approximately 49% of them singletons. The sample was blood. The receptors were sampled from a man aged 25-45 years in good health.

The CDR3 sequence is CSVQGGITDTQYF. The DNA for the CDR3 is TGCAGTGTTCAGGGGGGCATCACAGATACGCAGTATTTT. The chain carries TRBV20-1 and TRBJ2-3; D is perhaps TRBD1 (7 bases). The CDR3 length is 13 residues. Germline values: CDR1 DFQATT, CDR2 SNEGSKA (reference sequence). V was clipped by 7 bases and J by 2 bases, with 13 bases between them.

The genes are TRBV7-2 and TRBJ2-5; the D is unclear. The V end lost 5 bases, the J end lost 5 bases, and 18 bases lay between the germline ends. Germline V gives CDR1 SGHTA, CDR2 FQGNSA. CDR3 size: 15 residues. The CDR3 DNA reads TGTGCCAGCAGCCCCTCCCTCCAGCCCCGGGAGACCCAGTACTTC. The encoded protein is CASSPSLQPRETQYF.

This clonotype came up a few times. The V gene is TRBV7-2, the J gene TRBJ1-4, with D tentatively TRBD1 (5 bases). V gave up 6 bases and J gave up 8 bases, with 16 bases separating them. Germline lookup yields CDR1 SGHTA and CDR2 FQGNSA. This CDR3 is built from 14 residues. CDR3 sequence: CASSFRVEREKLFF. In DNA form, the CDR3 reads TGTGCCAGCAGTTTCAGGGTGGAAAGGGAAAAACTGTTTTTT.

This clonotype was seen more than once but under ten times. Here the CDR3 reads CASSLETDQPQHF. The CDR3, as DNA: TGCGCCAGCAGCTTGGAGACAGATCAGCCCCAGCATTTT. This chain joins TRBV5-1 and TRBJ1-5; a weak D match, TRBD1 (5 bases). The CDR3 covers 13 residues. Trimming removed 0 bases from V and 5 bases from J, with 6 bases in between. CDR1 and CDR2 from the germline V gene are SGHRS and YFSETQ.

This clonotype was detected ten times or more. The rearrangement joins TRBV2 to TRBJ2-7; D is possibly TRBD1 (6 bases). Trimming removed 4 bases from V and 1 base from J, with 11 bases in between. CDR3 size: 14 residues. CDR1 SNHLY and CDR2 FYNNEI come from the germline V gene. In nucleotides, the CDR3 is TGTGCCAGCAGTGCTTGGGACATGTCCTACGAGCAGTACTTC. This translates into CASSAWDMSYEQYF.

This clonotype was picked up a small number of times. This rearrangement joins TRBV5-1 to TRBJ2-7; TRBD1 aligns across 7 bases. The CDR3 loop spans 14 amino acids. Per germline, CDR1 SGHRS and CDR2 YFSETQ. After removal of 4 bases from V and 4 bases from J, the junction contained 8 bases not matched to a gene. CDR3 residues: CASSTDREKYEQYF. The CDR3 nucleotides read TGCGCCAGCAGCACCGACAGGGAAAAATACGAGCAGTACTTC.

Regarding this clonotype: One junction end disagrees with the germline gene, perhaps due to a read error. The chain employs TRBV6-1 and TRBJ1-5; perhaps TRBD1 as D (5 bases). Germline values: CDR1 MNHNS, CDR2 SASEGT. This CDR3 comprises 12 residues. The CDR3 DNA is TGCGCCAGCGCGGCGGACAATCAGCCCCAGCGTTTT. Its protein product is CASAADNQPQRF.

This chain's CDR3 is CASSFQGGLGNEQFF. CDR3 DNA sequence: TGTGCCAGCAGTTTTCAGGGGGGCCTCGGAAATGAGCAGTTCTTC. The rearrangement links TRBV28 to TRBJ2-1; tentatively, D is TRBD1 (7 bases). Germline CDR1 MDHEN, CDR2 SYDVKM. The CDR3 spans 15 residues. V was cut by 3 bases and J by 7 bases, with 16 bases left in between.

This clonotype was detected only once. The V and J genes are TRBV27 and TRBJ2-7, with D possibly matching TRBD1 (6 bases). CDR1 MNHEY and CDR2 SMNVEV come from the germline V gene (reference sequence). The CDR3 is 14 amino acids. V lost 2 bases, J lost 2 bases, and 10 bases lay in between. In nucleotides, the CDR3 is TGTGCCAGCAGTTTAGAGCACAGGGCCTACGAGCAGTACTTC. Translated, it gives CASSLEHRAYEQYF.

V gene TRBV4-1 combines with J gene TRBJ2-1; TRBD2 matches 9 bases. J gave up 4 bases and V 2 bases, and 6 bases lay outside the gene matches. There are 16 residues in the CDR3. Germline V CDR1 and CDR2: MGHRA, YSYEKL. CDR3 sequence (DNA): TGCGCCAGCAGCCAAAGGGCTAGCGGGGCTTACAATGAGCAGTTCTTC. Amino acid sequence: CASSQRASGAYNEQFF.

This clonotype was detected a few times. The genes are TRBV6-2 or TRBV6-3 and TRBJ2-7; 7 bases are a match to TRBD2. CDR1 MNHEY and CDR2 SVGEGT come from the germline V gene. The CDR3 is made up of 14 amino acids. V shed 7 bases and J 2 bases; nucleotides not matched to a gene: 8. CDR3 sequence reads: CASTRSGGTYEQYF. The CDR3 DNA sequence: TGTGCCAGCACCCGGTCGGGGGGTACCTACGAGCAGTACTTC.

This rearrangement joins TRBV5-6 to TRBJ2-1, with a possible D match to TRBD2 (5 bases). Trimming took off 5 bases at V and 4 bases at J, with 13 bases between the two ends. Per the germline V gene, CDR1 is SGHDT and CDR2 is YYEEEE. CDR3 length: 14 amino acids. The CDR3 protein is CASRPKGGYNEQFF. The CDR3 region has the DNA TGTGCCAGCAGACCAAAAGGAGGTTACAATGAGCAGTTCTTC.

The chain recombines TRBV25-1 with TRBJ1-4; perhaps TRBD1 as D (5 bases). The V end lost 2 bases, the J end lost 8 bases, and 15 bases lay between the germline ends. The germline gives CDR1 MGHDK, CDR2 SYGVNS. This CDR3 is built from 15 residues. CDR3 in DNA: TGTGCCAGCAGTGAAGTATGGGGAAGGGGAGAAAAACTGTTTTTT. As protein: CASSEVWGRGEKLFF.

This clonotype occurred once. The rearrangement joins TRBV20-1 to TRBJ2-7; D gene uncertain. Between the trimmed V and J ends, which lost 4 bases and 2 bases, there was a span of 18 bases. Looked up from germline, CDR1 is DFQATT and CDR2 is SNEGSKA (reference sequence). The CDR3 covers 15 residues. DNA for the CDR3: TGCAGTGCTAACGGTTGGAAGGAGTCAACCTACGAGCAGTACTTC. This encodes CSANGWKESTYEQYF.

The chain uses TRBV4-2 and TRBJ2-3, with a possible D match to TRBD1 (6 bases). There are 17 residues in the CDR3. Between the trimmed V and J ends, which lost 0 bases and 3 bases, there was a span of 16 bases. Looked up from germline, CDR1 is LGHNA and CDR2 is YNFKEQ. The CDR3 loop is CASSQEGRDTETDTQYF. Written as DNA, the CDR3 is TGTGCCAGCAGCCAAGAGGGTCGGGACACGGAAACAGATACGCAGTATTTT.

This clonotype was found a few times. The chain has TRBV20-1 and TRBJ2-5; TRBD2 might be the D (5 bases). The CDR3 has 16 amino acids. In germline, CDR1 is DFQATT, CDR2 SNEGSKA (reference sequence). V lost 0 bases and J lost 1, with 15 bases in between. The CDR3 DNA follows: TGCAGTGCTAGAGATCGGGGAGACCCACTCCAAGAGACCCAGTACTTC. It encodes CSARDRGDPLQETQYF.

For the CDR3, the DNA is TGCGCCAGCACCCCGAACGGGGATGAGCAGTTCTTC. It encodes CASTPNGDEQFF. This chain joins TRBV5-1 and TRBJ2-1; tentative D call: TRBD2 (5 bases). V was pared by 6 bases and J by 8 bases, with 12 bases between. The CDR3 extends over 12 amino acids. In germline, CDR1 is SGHRS, CDR2 YFSETQ. Based on the CDR3 plus reference TRBV5-1 and TRBJ2-1, the full variable domain is KAGVTQTPRYLIKTRGQQVTLSCSPISGHRSVSWYQQTPGQGLQFLFEYFSETQRNKGNFPGRFSGRQFSNSRSEMNVSTLELGDSALYLCASTPNGDEQFFGPGTRLTVL.

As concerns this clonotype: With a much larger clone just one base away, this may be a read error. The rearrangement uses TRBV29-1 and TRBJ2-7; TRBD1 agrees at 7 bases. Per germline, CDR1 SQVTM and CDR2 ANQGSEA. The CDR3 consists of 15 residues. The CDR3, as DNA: TGCGGCGTTGAAGAAACCGGGACAGAAGCCTACGAGCAGTACTTC. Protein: CGVEETGTEAYEQYF.

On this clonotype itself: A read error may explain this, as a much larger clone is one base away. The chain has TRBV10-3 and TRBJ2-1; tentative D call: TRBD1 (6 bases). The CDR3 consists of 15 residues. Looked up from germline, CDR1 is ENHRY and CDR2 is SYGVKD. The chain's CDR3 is CATSGVKRTGSEQFF. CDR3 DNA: TGTGCCACCAGTGGGGTGAAGAGAACAGGGAGTGAGCAGTTCTTC.

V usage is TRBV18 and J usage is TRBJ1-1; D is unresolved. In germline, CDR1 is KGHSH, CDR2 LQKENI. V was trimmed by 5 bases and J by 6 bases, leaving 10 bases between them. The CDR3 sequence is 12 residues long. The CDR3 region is CASSERGPEAFF. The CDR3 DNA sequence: TGTGCCAGCTCAGAACGAGGCCCTGAAGCTTTCTTT.

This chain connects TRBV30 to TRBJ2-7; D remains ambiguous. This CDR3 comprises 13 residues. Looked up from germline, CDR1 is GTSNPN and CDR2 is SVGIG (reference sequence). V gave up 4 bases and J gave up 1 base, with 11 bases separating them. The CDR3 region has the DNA TGTGCCTGGAAGGTAGCCCCGTCCTACGAGCAGTACTTC. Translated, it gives CAWKVAPSYEQYF.

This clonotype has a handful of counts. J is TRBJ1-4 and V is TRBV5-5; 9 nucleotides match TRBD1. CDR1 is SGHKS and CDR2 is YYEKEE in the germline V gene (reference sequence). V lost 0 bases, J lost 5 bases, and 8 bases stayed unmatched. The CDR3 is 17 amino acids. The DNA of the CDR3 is TGTGCCAGCAGCTTGGCCGCACAGGGGGCAAAAAATGAAAAACTGTTTTTT. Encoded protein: CASSLAAQGAKNEKLFF.

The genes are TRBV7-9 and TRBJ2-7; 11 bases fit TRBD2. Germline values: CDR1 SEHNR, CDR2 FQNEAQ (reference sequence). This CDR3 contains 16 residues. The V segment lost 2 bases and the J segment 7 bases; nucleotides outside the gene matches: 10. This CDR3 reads CASSLTSGGLYNEQYF. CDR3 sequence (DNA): TGTGCCAGCAGCTTAACTAGCGGGGGCTTGTACAATGAGCAGTACTTC.

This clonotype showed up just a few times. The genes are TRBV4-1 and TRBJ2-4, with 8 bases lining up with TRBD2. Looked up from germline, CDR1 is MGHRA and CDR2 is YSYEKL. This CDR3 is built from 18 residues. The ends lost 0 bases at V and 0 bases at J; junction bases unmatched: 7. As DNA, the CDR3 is TGCGCCAGCAGCCAAGATCCGGGGGGGGCGGTAGCCAAAAACATTCAGTACTTC. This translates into CASSQDPGGAVAKNIQYF.

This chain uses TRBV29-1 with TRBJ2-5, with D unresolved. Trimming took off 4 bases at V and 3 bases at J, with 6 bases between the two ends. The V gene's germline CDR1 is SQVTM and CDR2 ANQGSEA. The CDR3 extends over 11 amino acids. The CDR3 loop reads CSVGAEETQYF. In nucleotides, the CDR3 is TGCAGCGTTGGGGCAGAAGAGACCCAGTACTTC.